This TCR beta chain was recorded in a study of T cells in tuberculosis. The study's findings and limits: Active tuberculosis patients had shorter CDR3-alpha; the beta difference was nonsignificant.

To note about this clone: Its target is not known.

Noted time point: new active TB diagnosis, blood taken before or within 7 days of starting treatment. On average around 100,000 T cells per donor were immunosequenced. Unmatched junction bases numbered 1, after V lost 3 bases and J lost 0 bases. CDR3 length: 14 residues. Germline V CDR1 and CDR2: LNHNV, YYDKDF (reference sequence). The assay was immunoSEQ multiplex PCR, and TCRdb's table has in-frame clones only and misses some. The sample lists 25,000 to 35,000 clones, under 95% occurring once. This TCR derives from an adult with tuberculosis. The starting material was PBMCs, obtained at tuberculosis diagnosis. This chain joins TRBV15 and TRBJ1-1, with TRBD1 matching over 7 bases. The CDR3 sequence is CATSSGQVNTEAFF. Here the CDR3 DNA reads TGTGCCACCAGCAGTGGACAGGTGAACACTGAAGCTTTCTTT.